The entry that follows covers one T cell receptor (beta chain) sequence. Its antigen is unknown. PCR primers comprised 60 Vbeta and 13 Jbeta primers. Method: immunoSEQ multiplex PCR; TCRdb's copy keeps in-frame clones and lacks some. The sample consists of approximately 140,000 clones, 80% of them appearing once. Donors sampled were nominally healthy, though unrecorded immune exposures were likely. This entry comes from a study of cytomegalovirus exposure and HLA in healthy donors. Findings of the study overall: In vitro work confirmed that a few CMV-associated chains recognize CMV antigens. TCR beta chains numbering about 160 were designated cytomegalovirus-associated. According to an earlier analysis, most TCR beta V segments yielded productive rearrangements about 87% or about 30% of the time.

This sequence was found in a woman aged 40 to 50 in good health and CMV-seronegative. The specimen was PBMCs.

This chain's CDR3 is CASQGAGGNQPQHF. The CDR3 DNA reads as TGTGCCAGTCAGGGGGCCGGCGGCAATCAGCCCCAGCATTTT. The gene calls are TRBV19 and TRBJ1-5, with 8 bases identical to TRBD1. After removal of 8 bases from V and 2 bases from J, the junction contained 5 bases not matched to a gene. This CDR3 has 14 residues. CDR1 is LNHDA and CDR2 is SQIVND in the germline V gene (reference sequence).